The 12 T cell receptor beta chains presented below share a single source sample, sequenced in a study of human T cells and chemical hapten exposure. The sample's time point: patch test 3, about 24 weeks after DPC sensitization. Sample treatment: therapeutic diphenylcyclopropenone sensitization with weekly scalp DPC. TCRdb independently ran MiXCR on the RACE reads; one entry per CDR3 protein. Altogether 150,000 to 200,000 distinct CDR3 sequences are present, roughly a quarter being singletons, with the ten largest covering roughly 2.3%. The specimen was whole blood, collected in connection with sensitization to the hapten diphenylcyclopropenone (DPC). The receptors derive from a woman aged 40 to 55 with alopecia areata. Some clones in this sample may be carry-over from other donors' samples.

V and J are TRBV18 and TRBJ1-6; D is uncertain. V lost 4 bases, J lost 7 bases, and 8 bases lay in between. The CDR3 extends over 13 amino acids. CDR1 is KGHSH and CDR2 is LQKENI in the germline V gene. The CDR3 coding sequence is TGTGCCAGCTCACAGGATCAAAATTCACCCCTCCACTTT. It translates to CASSQDQNSPLHF.

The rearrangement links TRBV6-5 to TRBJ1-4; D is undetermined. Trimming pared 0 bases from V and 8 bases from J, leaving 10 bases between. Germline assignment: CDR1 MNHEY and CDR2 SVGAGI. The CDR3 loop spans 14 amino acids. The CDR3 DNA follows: TGTGCCAGCAGTTACTCGGGGATCAGGGAAAAACTGTTTTTT. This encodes CASSYSGIREKLFF.

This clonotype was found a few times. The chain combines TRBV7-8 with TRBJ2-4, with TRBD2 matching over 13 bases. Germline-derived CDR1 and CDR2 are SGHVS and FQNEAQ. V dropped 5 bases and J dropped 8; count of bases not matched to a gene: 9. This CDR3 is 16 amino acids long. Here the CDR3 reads CASSHRTSGSQDIQYF. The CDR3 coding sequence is TGTGCCAGCAGCCATCGGACTAGCGGGAGTCAGGACATTCAGTACTTC.

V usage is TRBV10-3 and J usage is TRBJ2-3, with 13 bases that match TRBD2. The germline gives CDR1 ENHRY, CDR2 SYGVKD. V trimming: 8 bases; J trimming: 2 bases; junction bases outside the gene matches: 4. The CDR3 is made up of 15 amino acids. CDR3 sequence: CAIAGLAGVTDTQYF. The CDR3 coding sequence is TGTGCCATCGCCGGACTAGCGGGAGTCACAGATACGCAGTATTTT.

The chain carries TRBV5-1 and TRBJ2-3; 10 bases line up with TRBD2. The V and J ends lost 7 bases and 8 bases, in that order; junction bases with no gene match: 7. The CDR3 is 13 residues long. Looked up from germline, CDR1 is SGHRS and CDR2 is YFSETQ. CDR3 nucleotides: TGCGCCAGCGGAAGCGGGAGGGCCGGTACGCAGTATTTT. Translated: CASGSGRAGTQYF.

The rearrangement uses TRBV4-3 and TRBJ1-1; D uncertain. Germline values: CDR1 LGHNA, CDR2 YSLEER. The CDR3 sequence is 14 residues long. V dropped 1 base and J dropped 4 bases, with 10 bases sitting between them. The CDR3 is CASSQGSEGTEAFF. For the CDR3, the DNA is TGCGCCAGCAGCCAAGGATCAGAGGGCACTGAAGCTTTCTTT.

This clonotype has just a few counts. CDR3 region: CASSEAGSVGHTEAFF. The CDR3 DNA sequence: TGTGCCAGCAGTGAAGCCGGATCTGTAGGGCACACTGAAGCTTTCTTT. The rearrangement uses TRBV2 and TRBJ1-1, with D hard to call. The length of the CDR3 is 16 residues. V shed 0 bases and J shed 3 bases, with 14 bases lying between them. Germline V gene data show CDR1 as SNHLY and CDR2 as FYNNEI.

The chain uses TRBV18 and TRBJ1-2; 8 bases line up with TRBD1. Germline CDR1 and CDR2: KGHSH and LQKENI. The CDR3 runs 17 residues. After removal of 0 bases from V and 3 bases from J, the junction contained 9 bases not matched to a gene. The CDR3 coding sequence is TGTGCCAGCTCACCACCGAACAGGGGGGTTGCGGACTATGGCTACACCTTC. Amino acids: CASSPPNRGVADYGYTF.

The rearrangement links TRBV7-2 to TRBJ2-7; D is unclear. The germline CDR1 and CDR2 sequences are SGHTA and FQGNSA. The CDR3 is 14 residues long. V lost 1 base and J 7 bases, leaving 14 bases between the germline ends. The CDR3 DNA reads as TGTGCCAGCAGCTTAGAGAAAGTGCCTGGGGAGCAGTACTTC. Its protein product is CASSLEKVPGEQYF.

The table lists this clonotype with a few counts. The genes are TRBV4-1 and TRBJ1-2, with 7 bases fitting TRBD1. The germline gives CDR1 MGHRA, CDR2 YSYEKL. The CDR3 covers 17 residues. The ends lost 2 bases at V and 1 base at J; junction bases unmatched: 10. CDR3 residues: CASSQFLAGTDNYGYTF. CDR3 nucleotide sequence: TGCGCCAGCAGCCAATTCCTCGCCGGGACAGATAACTATGGCTACACCTTC.

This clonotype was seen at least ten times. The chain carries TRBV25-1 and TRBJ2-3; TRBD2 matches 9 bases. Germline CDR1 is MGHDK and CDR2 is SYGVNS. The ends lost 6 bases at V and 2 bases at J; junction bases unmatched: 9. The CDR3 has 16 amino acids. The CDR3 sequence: CASSASLAGLTDTQYF. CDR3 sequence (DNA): TGTGCCAGCAGCGCCTCCCTAGCGGGGCTCACAGATACGCAGTATTTT.

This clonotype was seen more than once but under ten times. DNA of the CDR3: TGTGCCTCGGGGGTAGCGGGAGGGCCCTACGAGCAGTACTTC. Amino acids: CASGVAGGPYEQYF. The rearrangement links TRBV6-6 to TRBJ2-7; 11 bases agree with TRBD2. This CDR3 comprises 14 residues. The trim removed 11 bases at V and 2 bases at J, leaving 8 bases unmatched. Per germline, CDR1 MNHNY and CDR2 SVGAGI (reference sequence).